Shown below are 16 T cell receptor beta chains from a single sample sequenced in a study of blood T cell repertoires in COVID-19. The assay was immunoSEQ multiplex PCR, and TCRdb's table has in-frame clones only and misses some. Of about 410,000 clones listed, just over 85% are singletons. The material sequenced was peripheral blood. These receptors all come from a woman aged 25 to 39 with active or convalescent COVID-19.

This clone was recorded once. The rearrangement links TRBV19 to TRBJ2-7; 8 nucleotides align to TRBD1. Germline lookup yields CDR1 LNHDA and CDR2 SQIVND (reference sequence). The CDR3 is 14 residues long. V lost 6 bases to trimming and J lost 4 bases; unmatched junction nucleotides: 8. The CDR3 loop reads CASSLGTGEYEQYF. The CDR3 coding sequence is TGTGCCAGTAGCCTAGGGACAGGAGAATACGAGCAGTACTTC.

The V and J genes are TRBV6-5 and TRBJ2-1; D may be TRBD2 (6 bases). Trimming shortened V by 6 bases and J by 5 bases, and 14 bases separated the two germline ends. Per germline, CDR1 MNHEY and CDR2 SVGAGI. The CDR3 contains 14 residues. The CDR3 bases are TGTGCCAGCAGCCGTGGGGGACTGGACAATGAGCAGTTCTTC. Its protein product is CASSRGGLDNEQFF.

The genes are TRBV3-1 (or the pseudogene TRBV3-2) and TRBJ1-2, with TRBD1 matching over 7 bases. This CDR3 has 15 amino acids. V shed 4 bases, J shed 2 bases, and the junction held 7 bases outside the gene matches. Germline CDR1 and CDR2: LGHDT and YNNKEL (reference sequence). The CDR3 sequence: CASSPHRGLNYGYTF. The CDR3 region has the DNA TGTGCCAGCAGCCCTCACAGGGGACTCAACTATGGCTACACCTTC.

The J gene is TRBJ2-7, the V gene TRBV19; 8 bases are a match to TRBD1. CDR1 is LNHDA and CDR2 is SQIVND in the germline V gene (reference sequence). V was pared by 4 bases and J by 5 bases, with 4 bases of the junction left unmatched. This CDR3 spans 13 amino acids. DNA for the CDR3: TGTGCCAGTAGTACCGGACAGGGCAACGAGCAGTACTTC. This gives the protein CASSTGQGNEQYF.

The chain joins TRBV24-1 to TRBJ2-1; a weak D match, TRBD1 (6 bases). Germline CDR1 reads KGHDR; CDR2 reads SFDVKD. The CDR3 runs 14 residues. With 2 bases removed from V and 4 bases from J, the gap between germline ends came to 8 bases. CDR3 in amino acids: CATSDSDSYNEQFF. In nucleotides, the CDR3 is TGTGCCACCAGTGATTCGGACAGTTACAATGAGCAGTTCTTC.

The chain is built from TRBV10-2 and TRBJ1-2, with D hard to call. V gave up 7 bases and J gave up 8 bases, with 14 bases separating them. Germline CDR1 is WSHSY and CDR2 is SAAADI. CDR3 length: 12 amino acids. CDR3: CASTSSRGGYTF. Written as DNA, the CDR3 is TGCGCCAGCACCAGCTCAAGAGGGGGCTACACCTTC.

The V gene is TRBV24-1, the J gene TRBJ1-2, with D hard to call. From germline, CDR1 is KGHDR and CDR2 SFDVKD. The CDR3 totals 16 residues. The germline V and J ends were trimmed by 3 bases and 8 bases, with 21 bases remaining between them. In DNA form, the CDR3 reads TGTGCCACCAGTGATCCAAGCTTGGGCGGGGATGGAGGCTACACCTTC. Translated: CATSDPSLGGDGGYTF.

This chain joins TRBV4-1 and TRBJ1-6; TRBD1 matches at 10 bases. Trimming removed 3 bases from V and 0 bases from J; junction bases left unmatched: 11. The CDR3 runs to 20 residues. Per germline, CDR1 MGHRA and CDR2 YSYEKL. The chain's CDR3 is CASSHPTGTGASSYNSPLHF. DNA for the CDR3: TGCGCCAGCAGCCATCCCACCGGGACAGGGGCGAGCTCCTATAATTCACCCCTCCACTTT.

The chain carries TRBV5-1 and TRBJ1-1; TRBD1 matches at 7 bases. The CDR3 has 15 residues. V shed 4 bases and J 1 base; nucleotides not matched to a gene: 7. The germline V gene encodes CDR1 SGHRS and CDR2 YFSETQ. For the CDR3, the DNA is TGCGCCAGCAGCACCTGGGGACAGCAGAACACTGAAGCTTTCTTT. Amino acid sequence: CASSTWGQQNTEAFF.

As for this clone: Other DNA sequences from this sample encode an identical CDR3 as well. The gene calls are TRBV9 and TRBJ2-2; D is possibly TRBD2 (6 bases). The germline gives CDR1 SGDLS, CDR2 YYNGEE. The V end was cut by 2 bases, the J end by 0 bases, with 11 bases between. CDR3 size: 16 residues. CDR3 in amino acids: CASSVGSGANTGELFF. The CDR3 DNA reads as TGTGCCAGCAGCGTCGGTAGCGGTGCGAACACCGGGGAGCTGTTTTTT.

The chain has TRBV5-8 and TRBJ2-3, with 11 bases matching TRBD2. The germline V gene has CDR1 SGHTS and CDR2 YDEGEE. The CDR3 is 16 residues long. V gave up 0 bases and J gave up 2 bases; unmatched junction bases: 2. CDR3 sequence reads: CASSLVLAGVTDTQYF. CDR3 coding DNA: TGTGCCAGCAGCTTGGTACTAGCGGGAGTCACAGATACGCAGTATTTT.

This chain connects TRBV5-1 to TRBJ1-1; maybe TRBD1 (5 bases). Trimming cost V 4 bases and J 4 bases, with 17 bases left between them. The CDR3 is 15 amino acids. Germline CDR1 SGHRS, CDR2 YFSETQ. The CDR3 nucleotides are TGCGCCAGCAGCAGGGCGGGACCGGTGGGCACTGAAGCTTTCTTT. It encodes CASSRAGPVGTEAFF.

The rearrangement joins TRBV23-1 to TRBJ2-1; D possibly corresponds to TRBD1 (6 bases). TRBV23-1 belongs to the ORF category, with a function that is uncertain. V was clipped by 1 base and J by 3 bases, with 16 bases between them. The CDR3 length is 17 residues. For the CDR3, the DNA is TGCGCCAGCAGTCAATGGCCGTCAGGGGATATCTACAATGAGCAGTTCTTC. Amino acids: CASSQWPSGDIYNEQFF.

This chain connects TRBV5-1 to TRBJ1-2, with 7 nucleotides matching TRBD1. The germline V gene has CDR1 SGHRS and CDR2 YFSETQ. The CDR3 is made up of 13 amino acids. V was clipped by 3 bases and J by 8 bases; unmatched bases: 7. In DNA form, the CDR3 reads TGCGCCAGCAGCTCACAGGGGTTTGAAGGCTACACCTTC. This translates into CASSSQGFEGYTF.

The sample holds a few counts of this clone. The rearrangement uses TRBV5-1 and TRBJ1-1; 8 bases are shared with TRBD1. V was clipped by 3 bases and J by 5 bases; unmatched bases: 9. The germline CDR1 and CDR2 sequences are SGHRS and YFSETQ. This CDR3 contains 15 residues. The chain's CDR3 is CASSSPGQGDTEAFF. The CDR3 DNA reads as TGCGCCAGCAGCTCCCCCGGACAGGGAGATACTGAAGCTTTCTTT. Variable domain in full (rest from reference TRBV5-1 and TRBJ1-1): KAGVTQTPRYLIKTRGQQVTLSCSPISGHRSVSWYQQTPGQGLQFLFEYFSETQRNKGNFPGRFSGRQFSNSRSEMNVSTLELGDSALYLCASSSPGQGDTEAFFGQGTRLTVV.

This sequence joins TRBV19 and TRBJ2-2; D is perhaps TRBD1 (6 bases). V dropped 5 bases and J dropped 3 bases, with 19 bases sitting between them. Germline assignment: CDR1 LNHDA and CDR2 SQIVND (reference sequence). The CDR3 has 17 amino acids. CDR3 in DNA: TGTGCCAGTAGTCTCCGGGACAACTCCCGGGACACCGGGGAGCTGTTTTTT. It encodes CASSLRDNSRDTGELFF.